The TCR beta chain under discussion was sequenced for a study of cytomegalovirus exposure and HLA in healthy donors. Worth noting for this clone: Its target is not known.

Vbeta (60) and Jbeta (13) primers were used in the PCR. Only in-frame clones appear in the TCRdb table, and some are missing; sequencing was by immunoSEQ multiplex PCR. The sample comprises fewer than 200,000 clones, more than 75% of which are singletons, and over 0.2% rests with the top ten. Findings and limits, study-wide: Altogether, some 170 TCR beta chains were recorded as cytomegalovirus-associated. The sole available immune exposure information was CMV serostatus.

This TCR came from a girl less than two years old in good health and CMV-seronegative. Sequencing was done on a sample of PBMCs.

This chain's CDR3 is CASSDHSGMNTEAFF. The CDR3 DNA follows: TGTGCCAGCAGTGATCACTCGGGGATGAACACTGAAGCTTTCTTT. This chain uses TRBV6-1 with TRBJ1-1, with unresolved D. This CDR3 spans 15 amino acids. V was shortened by 3 bases and J by 0 bases, with 11 bases between the two germline ends. Germline V lookup: CDR1 MNHNS, CDR2 SASEGT.